The present T cell receptor (beta chain) was sequenced within a study of CD8+ T cells in alopecia areata. Whole-study results and caveats: Sequence data from scalp samples additionally include resident alphabeta T cells of normal skin. Especially in alopecia totalis/universalis, lesional scalp showed greater clonality than normal scalp did. Researchers reported that TCR sharing among patients proved less clear than in mice, possibly HLA-linked.

Per the germline V gene, CDR1 is GTSNPN and CDR2 is SVGIG (reference sequence). The CDR3 is made up of 11 amino acids. The V gene lost 3 bases and the J gene lost 7 bases, with 7 bases spanning the gap. The treatment was: oral pan-JAK inhibitor, 5-10 mg twice daily. Of note for this clone: Its antigen remains unknown.

Once RNA had been extracted, it was reverse transcribed into cDNA to act as the sequencing template. Profiling relied on immunoSEQ multiplex PCR, and the TCRdb table lists in-frame clones only, not all of them. Altogether 110,000 to 150,000 clones are present, nearly 55% being singletons, with the ten largest covering 15%. The rearrangement uses TRBV30 and TRBJ2-1; TRBD1 might be the D (5 bases). The receptor was isolated from a human donor with alopecia areata. Sequences were derived from CD8+ T cells sorted from blood, sampled at week 4, from a patient treated with tofacitinib. The CDR3 sequence is CAWRGQNEQFF. As DNA, the CDR3 is TGTGCCTGGAGAGGACAAAATGAGCAGTTCTTC.